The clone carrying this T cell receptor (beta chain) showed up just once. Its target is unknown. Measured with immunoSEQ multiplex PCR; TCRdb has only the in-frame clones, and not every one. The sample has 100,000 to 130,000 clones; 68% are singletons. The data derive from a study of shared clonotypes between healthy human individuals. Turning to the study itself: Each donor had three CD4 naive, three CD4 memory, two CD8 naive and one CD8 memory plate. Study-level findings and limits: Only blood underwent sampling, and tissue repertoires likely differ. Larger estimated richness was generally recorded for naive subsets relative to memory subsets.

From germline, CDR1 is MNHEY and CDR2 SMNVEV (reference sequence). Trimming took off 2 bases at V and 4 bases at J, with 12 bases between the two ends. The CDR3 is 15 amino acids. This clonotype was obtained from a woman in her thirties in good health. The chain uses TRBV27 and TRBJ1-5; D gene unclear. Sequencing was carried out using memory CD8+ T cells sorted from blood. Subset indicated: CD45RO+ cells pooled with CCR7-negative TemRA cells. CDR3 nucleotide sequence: TGTGCCAGCAGTTTAACGATTGGGGTAAATCAGCCCCAGCATTTT. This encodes CASSLTIGVNQPQHF.